A single sample gave rise to the 17 T cell receptor beta chains below, sequenced in a study of blood T cell repertoires in COVID-19. Some clones are missing from TCRdb's copy, which holds only in-frame ones; the method was immunoSEQ multiplex PCR. This table holds about 480,000 clones, 88% found once. Input material: PBMCs or T cells enriched from blood (not recorded which). Receptor source: a woman aged 40 to 50 who had recovered from COVID-19.

V and J are TRBV18 and TRBJ2-1; tentative D call: TRBD2 (6 bases). The V gene lost 1 base and the J gene lost 4 bases, with 23 bases spanning the gap. The CDR3 length is 19 residues. Germline CDR1 reads KGHSH; CDR2 reads LQKENI. The CDR3 here is CASSPRVGETGDHYNEQFF. The CDR3 bases are TGTGCCAGCTCACCACGGGTGGGAGAAACGGGGGACCATTACAATGAGCAGTTCTTC.

The rearrangement links TRBV9 to TRBJ1-2; 11 nucleotides line up with TRBD1. This CDR3 contains 16 residues. V dropped 0 bases and J dropped 4; count of bases not matched to a gene: 5. From germline, CDR1 is SGDLS and CDR2 YYNGEE. The CDR3 loop is CASSVDIGTGGYGYTF. The CDR3 DNA sequence: TGTGCCAGCAGCGTAGATATTGGGACAGGGGGCTATGGCTACACCTTC.

This chain connects TRBV6-2 or TRBV6-3 to TRBJ1-2; D unresolved. Germline V lookup: CDR1 MNHEY, CDR2 SVGEGT. The V and J ends lost 2 bases and 4 bases respectively, with 8 bases between them. The CDR3 has 13 amino acids. The CDR3 loop is CASSYPDTYGYTF. CDR3 sequence (DNA): TGTGCCAGCAGTTACCCCGACACCTATGGCTACACCTTC.

The chain is built from TRBV7-9 and TRBJ2-1, with 11 bases lining up with TRBD2. This CDR3 is 16 amino acids long. Germline-derived CDR1 and CDR2 are SEHNR and FQNEAQ (reference sequence). Trimming removed 9 bases from V and 3 bases from J; junction bases left unmatched: 10. CDR3 in amino acids: CAREAVGLADYNEQFF. DNA of the CDR3: TGTGCCAGAGAGGCAGTGGGACTAGCGGACTACAATGAGCAGTTCTTC.

This clone was counted once. J is TRBJ2-3 and V is TRBV28, with D tentatively TRBD1 (5 bases). CDR1 and CDR2 from the germline V gene are MDHEN and SYDVKM. The germline V and J ends were trimmed by 3 bases and 4 bases, with 17 bases remaining between them. There are 16 residues in the CDR3. The DNA of the CDR3 is TGTGCCAGCAGTTTTTCCAGGGCCTCCGCCGCAGATACGCAGTATTTT. This translates into CASSFSRASAADTQYF.

This chain joins TRBV6-2 or TRBV6-3 and TRBJ2-4; D gene unclear. This CDR3 region has 11 residues. The ends were cut back, 4 bases at V and 7 bases at J, with 5 bases in the middle. Germline CDR1 and CDR2: MNHEY and SVGEGT. In nucleotides, the CDR3 is TGTGCCAGCAGTTCTACCAACATTCAGTACTTC. It encodes CASSSTNIQYF.

The rearrangement links TRBV15 to TRBJ1-2, with unresolved D. CDR1 is LNHNV, CDR2 YYDKDF, per germline (reference sequence). V was pared by 5 bases and J by 2 bases, with 9 bases between. The CDR3 totals 13 residues. CDR3 loop: CATSADLNYGYTF. CDR3 sequence (DNA): TGTGCCACCAGCGCCGACTTGAACTATGGCTACACCTTC.

The rearrangement links TRBV19 to TRBJ1-4; TRBD1 aligns across 8 bases. Germline V gene data show CDR1 as LNHDA and CDR2 as SQIVND (reference sequence). V was clipped by 5 bases and J by 4 bases; unmatched bases: 3. This CDR3 is 14 amino acids long. The DNA of the CDR3 is TGTGCCAGTAGTCCTGACAGGGGTAATGAAAAACTGTTTTTT. It specifies CASSPDRGNEKLFF. The complete variable domain, with remaining parts taken from reference TRBV19 and TRBJ1-4, reads DGGITQSPKYLFRKEGQNVTLSCEQNLNHDAMYWYRQDPGQGLRLIYYSQIVNDFQKGDIAEGYSVSREKKESFPLTVTSAQKNPTAFYLCASSPDRGNEKLFFGSGTQLSVL.

The chain links TRBV4-1 to TRBJ2-3; the D gene is possibly TRBD1 (7 bases). Per germline, CDR1 MGHRA and CDR2 YSYEKL. V was pared by 4 bases and J by 6 bases, with 17 bases between. This CDR3 has 15 amino acids. The CDR3 sequence: CASSPRGAAADTQYF. The CDR3 coding sequence is TGCGCCAGCAGCCCCAGGGGGGCAGCGGCGGATACGCAGTATTTT.

The CDR3 DNA is TGTGCCAGCAGCTTACCGGGGGGGTTAGGCACAGATACGCAGTATTTT. This gives the protein CASSLPGGLGTDTQYF. The rearrangement links TRBV7-8 to TRBJ2-3; 8 bases match TRBD2. Germline V lookup: CDR1 SGHVS, CDR2 FQNEAQ. The CDR3 totals 16 residues. V trimming: 2 bases; J trimming: 1 base; junction bases outside the gene matches: 5. The full variable domain, in which reference TRBV7-8 and TRBJ2-3 provide the parts outside the CDR3, is GAGVSQSPRYKVAKRGQDVALRCDPISGHVSLFWYQQALGQGPEFLTYFQNEAQLDKSGLPSDRFFAERPEGSVSTLKIQRTQQEDSAVYLCASSLPGGLGTDTQYFGPGTRLTVL.

Written as DNA, the CDR3 is TGTGCCAGCAGTTACGGGGCCAGGGTCTCCTACGAGCAGTACTTC. Its translation is CASSYGARVSYEQYF. The J gene is TRBJ2-7, the V gene TRBV6-5, with a tentative D call TRBD1 (5 bases). The V gene lost 2 bases and the J gene lost 0 bases, with 11 bases spanning the gap. The CDR3 runs 15 residues. Germline-derived CDR1 and CDR2 are MNHEY and SVGAGI.

The genes are TRBV29-1 and TRBJ2-2; D is undetermined. Germline-derived CDR1 and CDR2 are SQVTM and ANQGSEA. This CDR3 is 12 amino acids long. Trimming removed 5 bases from V and 4 bases from J, with 8 bases in between. The CDR3 sequence is CSVSSGTGELFF. CDR3 nucleotides: TGCAGCGTTAGTAGTGGCACCGGGGAGCTGTTTTTT.

The chain joins TRBV10-3 to TRBJ1-1, with a weak D call TRBD1 (5 bases). The V and J ends lost 2 bases and 4 bases respectively, with 11 bases between them. The CDR3 extends over 14 amino acids. Germline CDR1 ENHRY, CDR2 SYGVKD. The CDR3 nucleotides read TGTGCCATCAGTGAGGGACGGGGGAGCACTGAAGCTTTCTTT. Its translation is CAISEGRGSTEAFF.

The J gene is TRBJ1-1, the V gene TRBV19, with TRBD1 matching 8 bases. CDR1 and CDR2 from the germline V gene are LNHDA and SQIVND (reference sequence). The CDR3 extends over 16 amino acids. The trim removed 6 bases at V and 0 bases at J, leaving 9 bases unmatched. This CDR3 reads CASREGSGGMNTEAFF. In nucleotides, the CDR3 is TGTGCCAGTAGGGAAGGATCAGGGGGCATGAACACTGAAGCTTTCTTT.

The V call is TRBV15, the J call TRBJ1-1, with D possibly matching TRBD1 (5 bases). With 0 bases removed from V and 7 bases from J, the gap between germline ends came to 12 bases. Germline values: CDR1 LNHNV, CDR2 YYDKDF (reference sequence). The CDR3 runs to 14 residues. The CDR3 sequence: CATSRDKTDREAFF. CDR3 bases: TGTGCCACCAGCAGAGATAAGACAGACCGTGAAGCTTTCTTT.

V and J are TRBV18 and TRBJ2-7, with 9 bases identical to TRBD1. This CDR3 is 14 amino acids long. With V trimmed by 5 bases and J by 5 bases, 7 bases remained unmatched. Looked up from germline, CDR1 is KGHSH and CDR2 is LQKENI. The CDR3 region has the DNA TGTGCCAGCTCATCCCCGGGACAGGGTAACGAGCAGTACTTC. Translating gives CASSSPGQGNEQYF.

Worth noting for this clone: The same CDR3 can be traced to other DNA sequences in this sample. The gene calls are TRBV7-8 and TRBJ1-1; 10 positions match TRBD1. Per germline, CDR1 SGHVS and CDR2 FQNEAQ. The CDR3 sequence is 16 residues long. V lost 2 bases to trimming and J lost 1 base; unmatched junction nucleotides: 4. CDR3 coding DNA: TGTGCCAGCAGCTTAAGGGACAGGGGATCGAACACTGAAGCTTTCTTT. Residues: CASSLRDRGSNTEAFF.